This entry lists 24 T cell receptor beta chains sequenced from one sample in a study of T cell responses to AZD1222 COVID-19 vaccine. Only in-frame clones appear in the TCRdb table, and some are missing; sequencing was by immunoSEQ multiplex PCR. The repertoire holds under 70,000 clones, with 76% as singletons. The sample here was peripheral blood, taken on day 0 of AZD1222 vaccination. These receptors all stem from an adult in good health.

The CDR3 here is CASSGRGLASNEQFF. Here the CDR3 DNA reads TGTGCCAGCAGCGGCCGCGGACTAGCAAGCAATGAGCAGTTCTTC. J is TRBJ2-1 and V is TRBV7-8, with 8 bases identical to TRBD2. This CDR3 has 15 amino acids. Germline V gives CDR1 SGHVS, CDR2 FQNEAQ. V lost 5 bases to trimming and J lost 6 bases; unmatched junction nucleotides: 9. The whole variable domain, remainder taken from reference TRBV7-8 and TRBJ2-1, is GAGVSQSPRYKVAKRGQDVALRCDPISGHVSLFWYQQALGQGPEFLTYFQNEAQLDKSGLPSDRFFAERPEGSVSTLKIQRTQQEDSAVYLCASSGRGLASNEQFFGPGTRLTVL.

V gene TRBV19 combines with J gene TRBJ1-1; D is undetermined. Per the germline V gene, CDR1 is LNHDA and CDR2 is SQIVND (reference sequence). V lost 2 bases, J lost 8 bases, and 9 bases lay in between. The CDR3 length is 12 residues. CDR3 sequence reads: CASSISVREAFF. CDR3 bases: TGTGCCAGTAGTATATCCGTCCGGGAAGCTTTCTTT.

This chain uses TRBV5-1 with TRBJ2-7, with 8 positions matching TRBD1. The germline V gene has CDR1 SGHRS and CDR2 YFSETQ. The J segment lost 4 bases and the V segment lost 3 bases, leaving 6 bases of the junction unmatched. This CDR3 is 14 amino acids long. For the CDR3, the DNA is TGCGCCAGCAGCTGGGGGACAGGCGATTACGAGCAGTACTTC. Its translation: CASSWGTGDYEQYF.

This chain links TRBV18 with TRBJ2-3; D is undetermined. This CDR3 contains 15 residues. Trimming cost V 2 bases and J 3 bases, with 12 bases left between them. Germline V CDR1 and CDR2: KGHSH, LQKENI. This CDR3 is CASSPSRSRTDTQYF. DNA of the CDR3: TGTGCCAGCTCACCAAGTAGGAGTAGAACAGATACGCAGTATTTT.

The V and J genes are TRBV9 and TRBJ2-1; D assignment may be TRBD1 or TRBD2 (6 bases each). Trimming stripped 0 bases from V and 5 bases from J, with 15 bases between. The CDR3 is 16 residues long. Germline loops: CDR1 SGDLS, CDR2 YYNGEE. The CDR3 DNA reads as TGTGCCAGCAGCGTAGCTTCCGGGGGCCTAAACAATGAGCAGTTCTTC. It yields the protein CASSVASGGLNNEQFF.

The chain carries TRBV11-3 and TRBJ2-5; D is ambiguous. Germline V gene sequence: CDR1 SGHNT, CDR2 YENEEA. The ends were cut back, 1 base at V and 5 bases at J, with 17 bases in the middle. The CDR3 runs to 16 residues. The CDR3 region is CASSLGGQTLGETQYF. DNA for the CDR3: TGTGCCAGCAGCTTAGGAGGCCAGACCTTGGGTGAGACCCAGTACTTC. Full variable domain (remainder filled in from reference TRBV11-3 and TRBJ2-5): EAGVVQSPRYKIIEKKQPVAFWCNPISGHNTLYWYLQNLGQGPELLIRYENEEAVDDSQLPKDRFSAERLKGVDSTLKIQPAELGDSAVYLCASSLGGQTLGETQYFGPGTRLLVL.

The V call is TRBV9, the J call TRBJ1-2; D possibly corresponds to TRBD1 (5 bases). The germline V gene encodes CDR1 SGDLS and CDR2 YYNGEE. Trimming shortened V by 4 bases and J by 10 bases, and 14 bases separated the two germline ends. The CDR3 covers 12 residues. CDR3 protein: CASSPQGGDYTF. The CDR3 bases are TGTGCCAGCAGCCCCCAGGGAGGCGACTACACCTTC.

The chain combines TRBV6-2 or TRBV6-3 with TRBJ1-1; D call uncertain. V lost 2 bases to trimming and J lost 7 bases, with 8 bases between them. Germline assignment: CDR1 MNHEY and CDR2 SVGEGT. The CDR3 loop spans 12 amino acids. DNA of the CDR3: TGTGCCAGCAGTTACGCCGACATTGAAGCTTTCTTT. Its protein product is CASSYADIEAFF.

This clone was seen a handful of times. V usage is TRBV5-1 and J usage is TRBJ2-7; D perhaps matches TRBD2 (7 bases). V lost 3 bases to trimming and J lost 1 base, with 11 bases between them. Looked up from germline, CDR1 is SGHRS and CDR2 is YFSETQ. The CDR3 loop spans 14 amino acids. CDR3 coding DNA: TGCGCCAGCAGCTGGGGGGGCAGTTCCTACGAGCAGTACTTC. Translated: CASSWGGSSYEQYF.

This clone was detected a few times. The rearrangement links TRBV28 to TRBJ2-7; TRBD1 matches at 8 bases. There are 16 residues in the CDR3. J lost 5 bases, V lost 1 base, and 10 bases had no gene match. Germline V gene lookup returns CDR1 MDHEN and CDR2 SYDVKM. DNA for the CDR3: TGTGCCAGCAGTTTATTGGGGACAGGTACGTTCCACGAGCAGTACTTC. The encoded protein is CASSLLGTGTFHEQYF.

This clone is medium-sized within its sample. The rearrangement links TRBV4-2 to TRBJ2-1, with 10 nucleotides matching TRBD1. Losses at the gene ends were 0 bases for V and 7 bases for J; bases not matched to a gene: 9. Germline values: CDR1 LGHNA, CDR2 YNFKEQ. The CDR3 spans 17 residues. The DNA for the CDR3 is TGTGCCAGCAGCCAAGATTGGACAGGGGGAGTCCTAAATGAGCAGTTCTTC. Protein: CASSQDWTGGVLNEQFF.

This rearrangement joins TRBV5-4 to TRBJ2-2; no clear D gene. The CDR3 consists of 12 residues. Germline assignment: CDR1 SGHNT and CDR2 YYREEE (reference sequence). Trimming left V 4 bases short and J 2 bases short, with 3 bases between. This chain's CDR3 is CASSRNTGELFF. The DNA of the CDR3 is TGTGCCAGCAGCCGTAACACCGGGGAGCTGTTTTTT.

The V and J genes are TRBV6-5 and TRBJ1-1, with D tentatively TRBD1 (6 bases). This CDR3 region has 15 residues. The germline gives CDR1 MNHEY, CDR2 SVGAGI. Between the trimmed V and J ends, which lost 6 bases and 4 bases, there was a span of 18 bases. The CDR3 sequence is CASRSWGQGSTEAFF. The CDR3 nucleotides read TGTGCCAGCAGAAGCTGGGGGCAGGGGAGCACTGAAGCTTTCTTT.

This clone was seen a few times. The rearrangement links TRBV7-2 to TRBJ2-7, with D possibly being TRBD2 (5 bases). V was shortened by 8 bases and J by 3 bases, with 17 bases between the two germline ends. The CDR3 sequence is 14 residues long. Germline lookup yields CDR1 SGHTA and CDR2 FQGNSA. CDR3: CASSLLGLGYEQYF. CDR3 nucleotide sequence: TGTGCCAGCTCGCTCCTAGGACTGGGCTACGAGCAGTACTTC. Full variable domain (missing parts from reference TRBV7-2 and TRBJ2-7): GAGVSQSPSNKVTEKGKDVELRCDPISGHTALYWYRQSLGQGLEFLIYFQGNSAPDKSGLPSDRFSAERTGGSVSTLTIQRTQQEDSAVYLCASSLLGLGYEQYFGPGTRLTVT.

The chain employs TRBV7-9 and TRBJ2-1; D ambiguous. The V gene lost 4 bases and the J gene lost 0 bases, with 19 bases spanning the gap. This CDR3 spans 18 amino acids. Germline V lookup: CDR1 SEHNR, CDR2 FQNEAQ (reference sequence). The CDR3 sequence: CASSSFLGLLSSYNEQFF. In DNA form, the CDR3 reads TGTGCCAGCAGCTCCTTTCTCGGGCTACTTAGCTCCTACAATGAGCAGTTCTTC. Variable domain in full (rest from reference TRBV7-9 and TRBJ2-1): DTGVSQNPRHKITKRGQNVTFRCDPISEHNRLYWYRQTLGQGPEFLTYFQNEAQLEKSRLLSDRFSAERPKGSFSTLEIQRTEQGDSAMYLCASSSFLGLLSSYNEQFFGPGTRLTVL.

The rearrangement uses TRBV28 and TRBJ1-3; 7 nucleotides agree with TRBD1. Germline CDR1 and CDR2: MDHEN and SYDVKM. Losses at the gene ends were 4 bases for V and 2 bases for J; bases not matched to a gene: 2. The CDR3 extends over 14 amino acids. The CDR3 DNA sequence: TGTGCCAGCAGTTCGCAGGGGGCTGGAAACACCATATATTTT. Amino acids: CASSSQGAGNTIYF. Looking up the rest from reference TRBV28 and TRBJ1-3 gives the full variable domain: DVKVTQSSRYLVKRTGEKVFLECVQDMDHENMFWYRQDPGLGLRLIYFSYDVKMKEKGDIPEGYSVSREKKERFSLILESASTNQTSMYLCASSSQGAGNTIYFGEGSWLTVV.

This clone was observed a handful of times. The rearrangement uses TRBV4-3 and TRBJ1-1; possible D gene TRBD1, 5 bases. The CDR3 is 18 amino acids. Between the trimmed V and J ends, which lost 0 bases and 0 bases, there was a span of 17 bases. Germline values: CDR1 LGHNA, CDR2 YSLEER. CDR3 DNA sequence: TGCGCCAGCAGCCAAGAGGGCCGGGACGTCGACTTGAACACTGAAGCTTTCTTT. Residues: CASSQEGRDVDLNTEAFF.

V and J are TRBV19 and TRBJ2-1, with D perhaps matching TRBD2 (6 bases). V was trimmed by 3 bases and J by 9 bases, leaving 12 bases between them. There are 13 residues in the CDR3. The germline V gene has CDR1 LNHDA and CDR2 SQIVND (reference sequence). DNA of the CDR3: TGTGCCAGTAGTATCGGAGGGGTCGCTGAGCAGTTCTTC. Protein: CASSIGGVAEQFF.

This clone was observed a few times. The J gene is TRBJ1-2, the V gene TRBV11-2; D gene uncertain. The germline gives CDR1 SGHAT, CDR2 FQNNGV. V lost 7 bases and J 0 bases, leaving 12 bases between the germline ends. The CDR3 totals 14 residues. CDR3 amino acids: CASNPEEANYGYTF. In DNA form, the CDR3 reads TGTGCCAGCAACCCGGAGGAGGCTAACTATGGCTACACCTTC.

Of note for this clone: Its ends do not fully match the called genes, so a read error is possible. J is TRBJ2-2 and V is TRBV6-5; TRBD1 matches at 9 bases. Germline CDR1 MNHEY, CDR2 SVGAGI. The CDR3 contains 14 residues. This CDR3 is CASTLGQGLGGLFF. CDR3 nucleotides: TGTGCCAGCACTCTGGGACAGGGCCTAGGGGGGCTGTTTTTT.

In this sample, this clone turned up a few times. The chain links TRBV2 to TRBJ1-2; D is perhaps TRBD1 (6 bases). V was pared by 4 bases and J by 2 bases, with 11 bases between. CDR1 and CDR2 (germline): SNHLY, FYNNEI. This CDR3 has 14 amino acids. CDR3 in amino acids: CASSVEGGNYGYTF. As DNA, the CDR3 is TGTGCCAGCAGTGTAGAGGGGGGCAACTATGGCTACACCTTC. Combining the CDR3 with reference TRBV2 and TRBJ1-2 gives the whole variable domain EPEVTQTPSHQVTQMGQEVILRCVPISNHLYFYWYRQILGQKVEFLVSFYNNEISEKSEIFDDQFSVERPDGSNFTLKIRSTKLEDSAMYFCASSVEGGNYGYTFGSGTRLTVV.

The rearrangement joins TRBV4-1 to TRBJ1-2; possibly TRBD1 for D (6 bases). V was trimmed by 0 bases and J by 4 bases, leaving 15 bases between them. Looked up from germline, CDR1 is MGHRA and CDR2 is YSYEKL. This CDR3 comprises 16 residues. The CDR3 DNA reads TGCGCCAGCAGCCAAGATCGAGACAGGCTTCTCTATGGCTACACCTTC. Translation gives CASSQDRDRLLYGYTF.

This rearrangement joins TRBV21-1 to TRBJ1-1. TRBV21-1 is a documented pseudogene. The CDR3 covers 17 residues. The CDR3 loop reads CASSTAGSPRENTEAFF. The CDR3 DNA sequence: TGTGCCAGCAGCACGGCCGGGTCTCCGCGGGAAAACACTGAAGCTTTCTTT.

The chain has TRBV5-1 and TRBJ1-5, with D possibly matching TRBD1 (6 bases). Germline CDR1 SGHRS, CDR2 YFSETQ. Trimming cost V 0 bases and J 6 bases, with 13 bases left between them. This CDR3 has 15 amino acids. CDR3 DNA: TGCGCCAGCAGCTTGGGCCCAGGGGAGGTTCAGCCCCAGCATTTT. Its translation: CASSLGPGEVQPQHF. The complete variable domain, with remaining parts taken from reference TRBV5-1 and TRBJ1-5, reads KAGVTQTPRYLIKTRGQQVTLSCSPISGHRSVSWYQQTPGQGLQFLFEYFSETQRNKGNFPGRFSGRQFSNSRSEMNVSTLELGDSALYLCASSLGPGEVQPQHFGDGTRLSIL.